The text below deals with one T cell receptor (beta chain). It has no known antigen specificity. Base quality data are lacking; no much larger clone is found one base away. The cohort was made up of under 800 healthy bone marrow donors. At the time of sampling, every cohort member was nominally healthy, though immune exposures that went unrecorded were likely present. The donor tested CMV seropositive and was one of the 289 seropositive cohort members. A peripheral blood sample was provided by each donor, and peripheral blood mononuclear cells were used for TCR beta sequencing. Genomic DNA was extracted from the blood cell samples with the Qiagen DNeasy Blood Extraction Kit. The data stem from a study of cytomegalovirus exposure and HLA in healthy donors (dated by TCRdb to about 2017). With respect to the entire study: In an earlier analysis of under 600 of the donors, about 270 Gb of sequence data and just under 120 million unique TCR beta sequences from roughly 200 million T cells were reported. High-throughput TCR immunosequencing, statistical association of individual TCRs with disease status, and machine learning were combined to predict cytomegalovirus infection status. Every repertoire in the discovery cohort had been generated on one and the same sequencing platform. Typing coverage varied by locus: about 620-630 donors for A, B, C, DRB1 and DQB1; approximately 500 for DQA1; some 610 for DPA1; 400 to 480 for DPB1. The study aimed to test whether cataloging public T cell receptors could reveal signatures of past pathogen exposure. Among the roughly 400 genotyped donors, under 90% belonged to the genetic ancestry cluster associated with self-reported Caucasian donors. Donor age, sex, ethnicity and CMV serostatus were compiled together with the repertoire data. In the later analysis, no new phenotypic data were used to find candidate immune exposures; instead, reliance was placed on TCR beta sequences and their occurrence across donors. Across 300 to 500 genotyped donors of the cohort, an average of roughly 230,000 unique TCR beta nucleotide sequences per donor were sequenced, and roughly 20% of those sequences were non-productive. The T cell repertoires of some 670 subjects were profiled by immunosequencing and related to cytomegalovirus serostatus. Along with the roughly 700-subject first cohort, a separate validation cohort of over a hundred different subjects was used. A later analysis re-analyzed previously published TCR beta repertoires from 666 donors and added high-resolution HLA genotyping to study TCR occurrence patterns. Roughly 300 gigabases of sequencing data and approximately 91 million unique TCR sequences made up an early release that covered 500 to 700 HLA-typed donors. Roughly 5 DR-DQ haplotypes were handled as single units for association and clustering, since linkage in the cohort was strong. An earlier analysis of several hundred of the donors used high-throughput TCR beta sequencing to judge whether each TCR beta V gene segment behaved as functional or pseudogenic. HLA typing covered class I and class II loci at four-digit resolution. In a later genetic analysis, genome-wide SNP genotypes for about 55% of the roughly 700 donors were used, and that subset was treated as a discovery cohort. What the research found in general, with its limitations: A later analysis found that most CMV-associated TCR beta chains appeared HLA-restricted, with HLA associations seemingly driven largely by CMV exposure. A later analysis found that HLA-associated TCR beta chains were more clonally expanded and had lower generation probabilities than equally common non-associated chains. While some public TCRs were present in many individuals, most TCR sequences turned up only very rarely across donors. Because HLA typing was unavailable for some donors at each locus, only the typed subset was used in association tests. The study listed 150 to 200 TCR beta chains as associated with cytomegalovirus. Broadly in line with IMGT annotations, most TCR beta V segments showed up in productive rearrangements about 87% or about 30% of the time in an earlier analysis of about 500 of the donors. Some IMGT-functional V segments, including TRBV6-2 and TRBV6-3, could not be distinguished by the 87-base-pair reads and were therefore excluded. According to a later analysis, TCR association rates differed among HLA loci, with DRB1 alleles showing the most associated TCRs and HLA-C alleles showing the fewest. A later genetic analysis reported fewer N-insertions in productive TCRs among donors in an Asian-associated ancestry cluster than the roughly 690-donor mean. Because counts were too low, some 17 rarely observed V segments, including chromosome 9 orphons, were left out of the earlier analysis of 500 to 650 of the donors. In both the original and validation cohorts, the classifier was reported to diagnose cytomegalovirus status with high specificity and sensitivity. V-gene and J-gene trimming of TCR beta chains was associated with a missense DCLRE1C variant in a later genetic analysis, and the association was replicated in an independent cohort. The sequencing pipeline was judged likely to have produced a cluster of highly shared sequence variants as a technical artifact. At a false discovery rate of 0.05, a later analysis linked roughly 17,000 TCR beta sequences to specific HLA alleles. A further reported finding was that TCR beta sequences accurately predicted the HLA-A and HLA-B alleles for most subjects in the first cohort. Linkage disequilibrium might explain the correlated functional status among segregating V segments, but an unknown experimental factor could not be excluded. A few of the identified cytomegalovirus-associated TCR beta chains were confirmed in vitro to be specific for cytomegalovirus antigens. It was suggested by the authors that the approach could potentially be generalized to other disease states and immunological phenotypes. In this cohort, only TCR beta chains were sequenced, and detectable features were limited by the absence of alpha or paired-chain data. Assigning TCR associations to individual alleles was difficult when HLA alleles, especially DR and DQ, strongly co-occurred. For the cohort, immune exposure information was limited to CMV serostatus. Presence/absence analyses assumed roughly uniform sequencing depth across donors, an assumption that may not hold. According to a later analysis, parvovirus B19, influenza, CMV and Epstein-Barr virus appeared linked to several top co-occurrence clusters.

Library preparation employed the immunoSEQ multiplex PCR assay. A mixture of 60 forward primers for TCR Vbeta segments and 13 reverse primers for TCR Jbeta segments was used in the multiplex PCR. Amplification of the CDR3 region of rearranged TCR beta genes was performed with a multiplex PCR assay on genomic DNA. The amplified TCR beta libraries were sequenced on the Illumina HiSeq System as 87-base-pair reads. Regarding the original processing steps: A later analysis counted approximately 76 million unique TCR beta chains across the 670 or so repertoires, and about 10 million of these chains were shared by at least two donors. Raw reads were error-corrected and collapsed into unique sequences with a nearest-neighbor algorithm that merged closely related sequences to remove PCR and sequencing errors. Alignment of CDR3 sequences to IMGT reference sequences was used to assign V, D and J gene segments. Each retained sequence needed at least a six-nucleotide match to both a V gene segment and a J gene segment. A rearrangement was called productive if the CDR3 had no stop codons and remained in frame with V and J, and every other rearrangement was called non-productive. Following IMGT convention, CDR3 was defined as the stretch from the second conserved V-encoded cysteine up to the conserved J-encoded phenylalanine. The earlier analysis of fewer than 700 of the donors excluded sequences that lacked an unambiguous match to a single V gene segment. An earlier analysis of 587 of the donors classified V segments as functional when productive rearrangements were above 56.7% and as segregating when the standard deviation between donors was above 5%. A statistical classification framework was developed to diagnose cytomegalovirus status using the catalog of TCR beta chain sequences. A later analysis assigned V and J genes by comparing TCR nucleotide sequences with IMGT/GENE-DB human TR gene sequences. The TCRdist pipeline was used in a later analysis to assign CDR3 sequences and most-parsimonious VDJ recombination scenarios. In a later analysis, every TCR beta chain was defined by the combination of its CDR3 amino acid sequence and its V-gene family, and reads without a unique V-gene family were dropped. In a later analysis, 450 to 600 highly shared, low-generation-probability nucleotide sequences were removed to address suspected cross-contamination and a sequencing artifact. For each public chain, a later analysis derived a clonal expansion index from normalized ranks of inferred template counts within each repertoire. A later analysis computed generation probabilities with a VDJ recombination model fitted to out-of-frame rearrangements, and checked the results against IGoR. Hypergeometric tests were used in a later analysis to score TCR-TCR, TCR-HLA and TCR-CMV co-occurrence, with a repertoire-size bias correction applied to the TCR pairs. False discovery rates were estimated in a later analysis by permuting HLA or CMV assignments 20 times. In a later analysis, co-occurring TCRs were grouped with DBSCAN, and TCRdist sequence similarity was added when clustering was performed within HLA-allele-positive subsets. Co-occurrence clustering excluded repertoires with fewer than 30,000 or more than 120,000 public chains, plus five with anomalous nucleotide sharing. Entries here come from immuneACCESS through TCRdb and include only in-frame sequences with V and J called. Some clones fail to appear in such tables; in the studies checked, an unresolved V gene covers under half of the shortfall, and the cause of the remainder is unknown. V and J calls and clone size are those listed in that table; D and trimming were worked out from the DNA. The sample table shows roughly 120,000 clones, and about 80% are seen once. The ten largest clones take up 4.5% to 5% of the sample.

The CDR3 runs 16 amino acids, cysteine and phenylalanine included. Only the CDR3 portion is preserved as DNA: 48 bases, with reading frame beginning at the first base. CDR1 SNHLY and CDR2 FYNNEI are derived from the germline V gene. V and J lose 4 bases and 0 bases, and a span of 10 bases separates them. The sequenced sample consisted of PBMCs. The clonotype was recovered from a man between 45 and 60 years old in good health and CMV-seropositive. The chain couples TRBV2 to TRBJ2-6; the D gene is perhaps TRBD1, from 5 matching bases. At the DNA level, the sequence is TGTGCCAGCAGTGCCCAGGGATACTCTGGGGCCAACGTCCTGACTTTC. This sequence encodes CASSAQGYSGANVLTF.